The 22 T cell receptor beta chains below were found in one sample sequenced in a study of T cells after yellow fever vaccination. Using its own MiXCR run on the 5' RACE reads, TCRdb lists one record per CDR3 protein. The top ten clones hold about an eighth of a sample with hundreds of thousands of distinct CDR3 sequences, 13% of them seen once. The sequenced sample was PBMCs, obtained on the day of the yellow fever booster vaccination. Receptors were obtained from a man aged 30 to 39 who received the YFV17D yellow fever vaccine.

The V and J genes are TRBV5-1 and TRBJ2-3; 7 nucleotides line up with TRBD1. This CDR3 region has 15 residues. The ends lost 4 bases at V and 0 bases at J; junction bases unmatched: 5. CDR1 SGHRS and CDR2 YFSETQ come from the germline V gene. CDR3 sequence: CASSEGTASTDTQYF. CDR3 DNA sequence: TGCGCCAGCAGCGAAGGGACAGCTAGCACAGATACGCAGTATTTT.

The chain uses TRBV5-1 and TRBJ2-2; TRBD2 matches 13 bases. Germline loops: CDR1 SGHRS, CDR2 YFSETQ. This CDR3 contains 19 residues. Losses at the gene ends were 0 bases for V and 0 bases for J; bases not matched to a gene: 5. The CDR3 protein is CASSLGWTSGRANTGELFF. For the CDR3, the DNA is TGCGCCAGCAGCTTGGGGTGGACTAGCGGGAGAGCGAACACCGGGGAGCTGTTTTTT.

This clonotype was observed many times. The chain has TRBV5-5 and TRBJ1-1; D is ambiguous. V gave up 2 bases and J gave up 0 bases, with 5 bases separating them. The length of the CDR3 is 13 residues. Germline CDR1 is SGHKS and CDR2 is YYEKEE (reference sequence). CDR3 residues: CASSLSVNTEAFF. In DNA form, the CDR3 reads TGTGCCAGCAGCTTATCGGTGAACACTGAAGCTTTCTTT. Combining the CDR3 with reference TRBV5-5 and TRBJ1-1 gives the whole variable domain DAGVTQSPTHLIKTRGQQVTLRCSPISGHKSVSWYQQVLGQGPQFIFQYYEKEERGRGNFPDRFSARQFPNYSSELNVNALLLGDSALYLCASSLSVNTEAFFGQGTRLTVV.

CDR3 nucleotide sequence: TGTGCCACCAGCACGGACTCCACAGATACGCAGTATTTT. It translates to CATSTDSTDTQYF. This chain connects TRBV15 to TRBJ2-3, with a possible D match to TRBD2 (5 bases). Between the trimmed V and J ends, which lost 4 bases and 2 bases, there was a span of 7 bases. The germline V gene has CDR1 LNHNV and CDR2 YYDKDF (reference sequence). This CDR3 has 13 residues.

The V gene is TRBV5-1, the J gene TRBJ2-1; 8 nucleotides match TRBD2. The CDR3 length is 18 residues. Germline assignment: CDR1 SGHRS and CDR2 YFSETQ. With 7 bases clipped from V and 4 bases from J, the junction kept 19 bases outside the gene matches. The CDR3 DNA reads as TGCGCCAGCCGCCCATCGTCGTTCGGAGCGGGAGCTTACAATGAGCAGTTCTTC. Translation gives CASRPSSFGAGAYNEQFF.

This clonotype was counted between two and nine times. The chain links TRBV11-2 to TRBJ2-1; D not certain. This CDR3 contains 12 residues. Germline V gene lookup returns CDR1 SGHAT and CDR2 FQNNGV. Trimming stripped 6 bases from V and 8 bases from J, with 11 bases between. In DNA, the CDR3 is TGTGCCAGCAGGGAACCGACTCATGAGCAGTTCTTC. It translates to CASREPTHEQFF.

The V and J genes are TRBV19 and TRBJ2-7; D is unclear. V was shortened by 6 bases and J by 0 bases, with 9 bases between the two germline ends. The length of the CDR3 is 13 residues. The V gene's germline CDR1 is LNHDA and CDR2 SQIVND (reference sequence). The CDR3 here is CASRPLGSYEQYF. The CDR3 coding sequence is TGTGCCAGTAGGCCGCTCGGCTCCTACGAGCAGTACTTC.

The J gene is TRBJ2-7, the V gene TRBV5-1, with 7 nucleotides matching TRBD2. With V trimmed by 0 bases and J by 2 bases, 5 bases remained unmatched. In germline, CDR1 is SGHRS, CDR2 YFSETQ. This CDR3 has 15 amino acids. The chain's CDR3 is CASSLVASGPYEQYF. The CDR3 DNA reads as TGCGCCAGCAGCTTGGTGGCTAGCGGACCCTACGAGCAGTACTTC.

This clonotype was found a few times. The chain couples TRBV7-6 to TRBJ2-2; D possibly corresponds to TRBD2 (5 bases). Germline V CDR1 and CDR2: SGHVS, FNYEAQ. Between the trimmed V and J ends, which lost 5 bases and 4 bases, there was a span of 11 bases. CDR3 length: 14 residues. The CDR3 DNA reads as TGTGCCAGCAGCGTTGGGGAGCTCACCGGGGAGCTGTTTTTT. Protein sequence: CASSVGELTGELFF.

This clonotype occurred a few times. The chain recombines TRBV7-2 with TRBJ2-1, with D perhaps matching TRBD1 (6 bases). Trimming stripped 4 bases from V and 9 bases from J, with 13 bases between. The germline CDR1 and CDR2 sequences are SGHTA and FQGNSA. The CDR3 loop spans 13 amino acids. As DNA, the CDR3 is TGTGCCAGCAGCTCTTACAGGGCGGGTGAGCAGTTCTTC. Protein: CASSSYRAGEQFF.

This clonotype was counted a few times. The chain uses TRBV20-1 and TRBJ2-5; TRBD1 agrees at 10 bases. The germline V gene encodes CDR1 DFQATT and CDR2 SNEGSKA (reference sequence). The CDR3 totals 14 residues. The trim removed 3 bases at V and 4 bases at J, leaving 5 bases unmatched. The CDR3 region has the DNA TGCAGTGCTAGTCCCGGGACAGGGGCAGAGACCCAGTACTTC. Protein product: CSASPGTGAETQYF.

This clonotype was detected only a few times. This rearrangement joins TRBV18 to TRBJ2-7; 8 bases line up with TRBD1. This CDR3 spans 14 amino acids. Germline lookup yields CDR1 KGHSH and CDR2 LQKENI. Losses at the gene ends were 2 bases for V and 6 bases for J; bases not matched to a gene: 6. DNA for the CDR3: TGTGCCAGCTCACCAGTGACAGGGGCAATCGAGCAGTACTTC. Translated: CASSPVTGAIEQYF. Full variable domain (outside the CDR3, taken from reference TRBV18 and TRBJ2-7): NAGVMQNPRHLVRRRGQEARLRCSPMKGHSHVYWYRQLPEEGLKFMVYLQKENIIDESGMPKERFSAEFPKEGPSILRIQQVVRGDSAAYFCASSPVTGAIEQYFGPGTRLTVT.

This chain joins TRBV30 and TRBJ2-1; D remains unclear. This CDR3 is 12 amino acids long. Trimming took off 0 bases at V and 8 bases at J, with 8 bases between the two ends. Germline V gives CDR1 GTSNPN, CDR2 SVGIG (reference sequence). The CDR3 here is CAWSVLGDEQFF. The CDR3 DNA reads TGTGCCTGGAGTGTACTTGGTGATGAGCAGTTCTTC.

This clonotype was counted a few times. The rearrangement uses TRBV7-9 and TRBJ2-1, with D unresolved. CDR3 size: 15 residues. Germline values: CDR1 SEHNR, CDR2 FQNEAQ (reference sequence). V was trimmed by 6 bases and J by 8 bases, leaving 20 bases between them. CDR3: CASSLRQVEGDEQFF. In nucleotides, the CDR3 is TGTGCCAGCAGTTTAAGGCAGGTCGAAGGCGATGAGCAGTTCTTC.

CDR3 in DNA: TGCAGCGTGACGACTCAACTAGCGGGGAGGGGGACCCAGTACTTC. As protein: CSVTTQLAGRGTQYF. This chain uses TRBV29-1 with TRBJ2-5; 10 positions match TRBD2. The germline gives CDR1 SQVTM, CDR2 ANQGSEA. Trimming took 6 bases from V and 7 from J; bases not matched to a gene: 14. The CDR3 has 15 residues.

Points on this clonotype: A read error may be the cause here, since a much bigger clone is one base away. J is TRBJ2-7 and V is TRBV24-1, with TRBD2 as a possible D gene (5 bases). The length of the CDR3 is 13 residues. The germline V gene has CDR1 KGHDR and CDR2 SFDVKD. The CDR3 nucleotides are TGTGCCACCAGTGATTCCTTAGACTACAAGCAGTACTTC. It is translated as CATSDSLDYKQYF.

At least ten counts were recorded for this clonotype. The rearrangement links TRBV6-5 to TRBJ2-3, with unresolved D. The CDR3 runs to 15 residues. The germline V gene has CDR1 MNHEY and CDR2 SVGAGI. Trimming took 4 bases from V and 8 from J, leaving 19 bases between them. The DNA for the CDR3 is TGTGCCAGCAGTTCGCGACGGGCACTTTCGGGTACGCAGTATTTT. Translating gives CASSSRRALSGTQYF.

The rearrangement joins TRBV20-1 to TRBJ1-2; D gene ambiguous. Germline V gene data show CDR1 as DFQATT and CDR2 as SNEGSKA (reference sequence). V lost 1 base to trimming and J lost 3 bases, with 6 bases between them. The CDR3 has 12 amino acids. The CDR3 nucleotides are TGCAGTGCTAGAGGTCAGCACTATGGCTACACCTTC. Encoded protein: CSARGQHYGYTF.

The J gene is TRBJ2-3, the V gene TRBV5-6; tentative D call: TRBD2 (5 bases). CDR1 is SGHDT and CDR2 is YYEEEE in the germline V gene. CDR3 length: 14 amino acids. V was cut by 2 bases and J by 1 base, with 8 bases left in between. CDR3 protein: CASSLLGRTDTQYF. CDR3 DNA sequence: TGTGCCAGCAGCTTACTAGGGCGCACAGATACGCAGTATTTT.

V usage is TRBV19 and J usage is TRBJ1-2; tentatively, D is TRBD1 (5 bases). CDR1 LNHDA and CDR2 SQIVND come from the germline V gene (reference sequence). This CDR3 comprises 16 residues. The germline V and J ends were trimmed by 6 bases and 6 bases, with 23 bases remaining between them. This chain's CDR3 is CASRQGGRLAVNGYTF. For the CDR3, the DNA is TGTGCCAGTAGGCAGGGAGGACGTCTCGCTGTCAATGGCTACACCTTC.

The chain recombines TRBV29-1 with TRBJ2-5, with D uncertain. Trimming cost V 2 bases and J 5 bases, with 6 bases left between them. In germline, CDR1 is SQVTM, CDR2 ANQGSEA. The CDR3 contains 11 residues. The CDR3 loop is CSVEPAETQYF. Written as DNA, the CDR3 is TGCAGCGTTGAACCCGCCGAGACCCAGTACTTC.

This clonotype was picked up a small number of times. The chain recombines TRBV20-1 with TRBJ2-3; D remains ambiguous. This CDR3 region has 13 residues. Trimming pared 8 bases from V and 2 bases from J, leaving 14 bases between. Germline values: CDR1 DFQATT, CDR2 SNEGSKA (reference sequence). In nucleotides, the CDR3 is TGCAGTTCCCCCCGAGCGCCCACAGATACGCAGTATTTT. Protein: CSSPRAPTDTQYF.